This T cell receptor beta chain was sequenced in a study of blood T cells in healthy people across ages. The study recruited healthy Caucasian donors from Russia who were aged about 6 to 100. A second PCR, run for about 6 to 11 cycles, used a sample-barcoded 5' primer plus a J-beta primer mix. Unique molecular identifiers of 12 random nucleotides labeled each cDNA. TCRdb used MiXCR to reprocess the 5' RACE reads, holding one entry per CDR3 protein. The sample carries about 1.8 million distinct CDR3 sequences, approximately 50% recorded once. With regard to this clonotype: Its antigen remains unidentified. A junction boundary mismatches the germline segment, possibly from a read error.

The CDR3 length is 15 residues. Germline V gene data show CDR1 as SGDLS and CDR2 as YYNGEE. General study points: Long-lived and aged donors differed, with more naive CD4+ cells and higher diversity in the long-lived.

The chain links TRBV9 to TRBJ2-3, with 10 bases identical to TRBD2. The sample consisted of blood. This TCR was recovered from a woman between 35 and 50 years old in good health. CDR3 sequence (DNA): TGTGCCAGCAGCGTAGGGACTAGCGGAGCAGATACGCGGTATTTT. This sequence encodes CASSVGTSGADTRYF. The entire variable domain, with the rest obtained from reference TRBV9 and TRBJ2-3, is as follows: DSGVTQTPKHLITATGQRVTLRCSPRSGDLSVYWYQQSLDQGLQFLIQYYNGEERAKGNILERFSAQQFPDLHSELNLSSLELGDSALYFCASSVGTSGADTRYFGPGTRLTVL.